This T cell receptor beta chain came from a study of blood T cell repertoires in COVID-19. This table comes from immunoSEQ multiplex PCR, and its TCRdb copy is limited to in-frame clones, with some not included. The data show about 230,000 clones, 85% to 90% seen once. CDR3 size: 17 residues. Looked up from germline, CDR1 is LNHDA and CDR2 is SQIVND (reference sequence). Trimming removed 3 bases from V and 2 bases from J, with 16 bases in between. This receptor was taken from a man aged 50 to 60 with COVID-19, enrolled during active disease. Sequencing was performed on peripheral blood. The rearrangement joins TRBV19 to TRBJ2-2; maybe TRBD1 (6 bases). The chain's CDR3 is CASSITSDSFNTGELFF. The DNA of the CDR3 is TGTGCCAGTAGTATTACTTCGGACAGCTTCAACACCGGGGAGCTGTTTTTT. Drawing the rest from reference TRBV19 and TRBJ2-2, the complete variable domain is DGGITQSPKYLFRKEGQNVTLSCEQNLNHDAMYWYRQDPGQGLRLIYYSQIVNDFQKGDIAEGYSVSREKKESFPLTVTSAQKNPTAFYLCASSITSDSFNTGELFFGEGSRLTVL.